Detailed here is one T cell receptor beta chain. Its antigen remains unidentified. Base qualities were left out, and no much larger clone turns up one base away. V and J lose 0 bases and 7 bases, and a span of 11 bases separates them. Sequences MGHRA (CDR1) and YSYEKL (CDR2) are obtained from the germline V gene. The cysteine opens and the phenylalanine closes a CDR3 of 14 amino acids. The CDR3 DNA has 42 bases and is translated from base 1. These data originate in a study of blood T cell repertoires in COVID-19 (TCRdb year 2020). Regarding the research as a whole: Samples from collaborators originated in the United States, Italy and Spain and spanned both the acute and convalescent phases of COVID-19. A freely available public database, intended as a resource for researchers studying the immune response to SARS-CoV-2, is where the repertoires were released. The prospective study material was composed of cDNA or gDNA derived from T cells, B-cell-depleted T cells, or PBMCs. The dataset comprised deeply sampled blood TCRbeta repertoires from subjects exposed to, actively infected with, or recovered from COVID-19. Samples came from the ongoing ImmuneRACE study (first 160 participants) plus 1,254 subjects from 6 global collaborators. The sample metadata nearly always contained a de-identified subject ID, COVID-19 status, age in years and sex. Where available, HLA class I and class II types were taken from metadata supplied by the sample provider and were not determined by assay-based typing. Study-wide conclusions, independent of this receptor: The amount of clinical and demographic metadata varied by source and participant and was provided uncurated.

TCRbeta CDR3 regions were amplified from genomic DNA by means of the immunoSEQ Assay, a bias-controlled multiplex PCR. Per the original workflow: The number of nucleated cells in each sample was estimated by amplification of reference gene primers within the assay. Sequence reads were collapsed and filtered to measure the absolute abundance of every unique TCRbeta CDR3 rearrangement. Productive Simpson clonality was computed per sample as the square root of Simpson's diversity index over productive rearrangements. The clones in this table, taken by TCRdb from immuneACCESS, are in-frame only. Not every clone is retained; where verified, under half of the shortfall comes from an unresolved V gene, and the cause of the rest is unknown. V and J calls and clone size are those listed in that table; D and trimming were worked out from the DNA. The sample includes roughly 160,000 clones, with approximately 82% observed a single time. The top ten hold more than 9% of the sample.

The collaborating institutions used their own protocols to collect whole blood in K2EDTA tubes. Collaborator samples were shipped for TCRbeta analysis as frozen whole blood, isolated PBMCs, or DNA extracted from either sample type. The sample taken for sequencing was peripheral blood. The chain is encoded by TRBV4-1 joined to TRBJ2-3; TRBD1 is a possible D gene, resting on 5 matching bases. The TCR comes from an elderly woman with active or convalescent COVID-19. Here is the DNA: TGCGCCAGCAGCCAAGATCTGGGGCCTTATACGCAGTATTTT. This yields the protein CASSQDLGPYTQYF.